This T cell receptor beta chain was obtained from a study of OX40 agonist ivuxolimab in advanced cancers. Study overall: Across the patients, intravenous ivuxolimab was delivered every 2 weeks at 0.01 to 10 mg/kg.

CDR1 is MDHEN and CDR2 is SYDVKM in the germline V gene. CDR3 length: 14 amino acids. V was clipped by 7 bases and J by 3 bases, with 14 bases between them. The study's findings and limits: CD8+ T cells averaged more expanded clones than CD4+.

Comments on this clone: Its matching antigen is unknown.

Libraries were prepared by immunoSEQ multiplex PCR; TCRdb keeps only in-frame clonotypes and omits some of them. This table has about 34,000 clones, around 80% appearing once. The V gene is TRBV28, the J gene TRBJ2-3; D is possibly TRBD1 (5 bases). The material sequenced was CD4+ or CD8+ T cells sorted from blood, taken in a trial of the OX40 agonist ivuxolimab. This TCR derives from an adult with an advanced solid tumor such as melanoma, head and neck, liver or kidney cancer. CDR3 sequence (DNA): TGTGCCAGCACCAGGGCAGTTCAAACAGATACGCAGTATTTT. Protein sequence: CASTRAVQTDTQYF.